The entry that follows covers one T cell receptor beta chain sequence. This sample is drawn from a study of PD-L1 blockade in urothelial cancer. Generated by immunoSEQ multiplex PCR, the TCRdb table keeps only in-frame clones and is missing some. The repertoire has approximately 46,000 clones, more than 75% of them found once; the top ten carry approximately 2.9%. CDR1 is MNHEY, CDR2 SMNVEV, per germline (reference sequence). Unmatched junction bases numbered 4, after V lost 6 bases and J lost 7 bases. This CDR3 is 12 amino acids long. The sample consisted of PBMCs, taken around atezolizumab (anti-PD-L1) treatment. This sequence was found in a man aged 70-80 years with urothelial cancer. This sequence joins TRBV27 and TRBJ1-2; 8 bases map to TRBD1. Written as DNA, the CDR3 is TGTGCCAGCAGGCCGACAGGGGCTGGCTACACCTTC. Its translation is CASRPTGAGYTF.